The 17 T cell receptor beta chains below were found in one sample sequenced in a study of blood T cells in healthy people across ages. Alongside a J-beta primer mix, a sample-barcoded 5' primer served in a second PCR lasting 7 to 11 cycles. TCRdb itself ran the 5' RACE reads through MiXCR, one entry per CDR3 protein. The sample records 800,000 to 1,300,000 distinct CDR3 sequences, 20% to 25% being singletons. These same data were also listed under a study on T cells of mothers and their children.

The material sequenced was blood. All receptors derive from a girl between 2 and 10 years old in good health.

The chain joins TRBV3-1 to TRBJ2-7; 9 nucleotides match TRBD1. There are 14 residues in the CDR3. After removal of 3 bases from V and 6 bases from J, the junction contained 6 bases not matched to a gene. Germline-derived CDR1 and CDR2 are LGHDT and YNNKEL (reference sequence). The CDR3 DNA is TGTGCCAGCAGCCACCCGGACAGGGGCCTCGAGCAGTACTTC. Encoded protein: CASSHPDRGLEQYF.

This clonotype was observed a few times. CDR3 residues: CSADWTEQETQYF. Written as DNA, the CDR3 is TGCAGTGCTGACTGGACGGAACAAGAGACCCAGTACTTC. The J gene is TRBJ2-5, the V gene TRBV20-1; D uncertain. Germline V lookup: CDR1 DFQATT, CDR2 SNEGSKA (reference sequence). The CDR3 sequence is 13 residues long. V was pared by 5 bases and J by 2 bases, with 12 bases between.

The chain is built from TRBV4-3 and TRBJ2-1; the D is unclear. The germline V gene encodes CDR1 LGHNA and CDR2 YSLEER. This CDR3 is built from 13 residues. Trimming left V 0 bases short and J 7 bases short, with 7 bases between. CDR3 residues: CASSQDGSNEQFF. Written as DNA, the CDR3 is TGCGCCAGCAGCCAAGATGGTTCTAATGAGCAGTTCTTC.

The CDR3 region is CASSFTVLAKNIQYF. CDR3 bases: TGTGCCAGCAGTTTCACCGTTCTAGCCAAAAACATTCAGTACTTC. This rearrangement joins TRBV6-5 to TRBJ2-4; D not resolved. V was clipped by 4 bases and J by 0 bases, with 10 bases between them. The germline CDR1 and CDR2 sequences are MNHEY and SVGAGI. The CDR3 is 15 residues long.

This clonotype was seen more than once but under ten times. One end of the junction varies from germline; a read error may be responsible. The chain links TRBV2 to TRBJ1-4; perhaps TRBD1 as D (5 bases). The CDR3 spans 16 residues. Germline V gene sequence: CDR1 SNHLY, CDR2 FYNNEI. CDR3 DNA: TGTGCCAGCAGTGACACGACCGGCAGGGAGGGCGAAAAACTGGTTTTT. Encoded protein: CASSDTTGREGEKLVF.

The chain links TRBV7-6 to TRBJ2-7; TRBD1 matches 8 bases. V dropped 5 bases and J dropped 4; count of bases not matched to a gene: 13. This CDR3 contains 16 residues. The germline gives CDR1 SGHVS, CDR2 FNYEAQ. The CDR3 nucleotides are TGTGCCAGCAGCCCCACCCCAGGGGGCGATGGATACGAGCAGTACTTC. Its translation: CASSPTPGGDGYEQYF. Combining the CDR3 with reference TRBV7-6 and TRBJ2-7 gives the whole variable domain GAGVSQSPRYKVTKRGQDVALRCDPISGHVSLYWYRQALGQGPEFLTYFNYEAQQDKSGLPNDRFSAERPEGSISTLTIQRTEQRDSAMYRCASSPTPGGDGYEQYFGPGTRLTVT.

The chain employs TRBV6-4 and TRBJ2-1; either TRBD1 or TRBD2 may fit D (5 bases each). V gave up 4 bases and J gave up 2 bases, with 12 bases separating them. Germline V gives CDR1 MRHNA, CDR2 SNTAGT. This CDR3 is 15 amino acids long. In DNA, the CDR3 is TGTGCCAGCAGTGTCGGGACCGAGCCCTACAATGAGCAGTTCTTC. Protein product: CASSVGTEPYNEQFF.

V and J are TRBV7-3 and TRBJ2-3; possibly TRBD2 for D (5 bases). CDR1 and CDR2 from the germline V gene are SGHTA and FQGTGA. Between the trimmed V and J ends, which lost 5 bases and 1 base, there was a span of 10 bases. The CDR3 has 14 residues. CDR3 residues: CASSLSRGTDTQYF. CDR3 DNA sequence: TGTGCCAGCAGCCTATCGCGGGGCACAGATACGCAGTATTTT.

In its sample, this clonotype was seen a few times. J is TRBJ1-1 and V is TRBV7-3, with 9 bases that match TRBD1. J lost 1 base, V lost 6 bases, and 12 bases had no gene match. There are 17 residues in the CDR3. In germline, CDR1 is SGHTA, CDR2 FQGTGA. In DNA form, the CDR3 reads TGTGCCAGCAGGGGCTCGGGGACAGGGTTTGAGAACACTGAAGCTTTCTTT. Its translation: CASRGSGTGFENTEAFF.

A few counts support this clonotype. The rearrangement joins TRBV4-3 to TRBJ2-3; D is unclear. The CDR3 spans 13 residues. Germline assignment: CDR1 LGHNA and CDR2 YSLEER. Trimming pared 4 bases from V and 6 bases from J, leaving 11 bases between. CDR3 sequence: CASSRSSSDTQYF. In DNA form, the CDR3 reads TGCGCCAGCAGCCGTAGTAGTTCGGATACGCAGTATTTT.

In this sample, this clonotype turned up a few times. J is TRBJ2-2 and V is TRBV12-3 or TRBV12-4; D possibly corresponds to TRBD1 (6 bases). The CDR3 length is 17 residues. V was shortened by 2 bases and J by 8 bases, with 21 bases between the two germline ends. As DNA, the CDR3 is TGTGCCAGCAGTTTAATTTTGGGACATCTAACACCTGGGGAGCTGTTTTTT. This translates into CASSLILGHLTPGELFF.

This clonotype was recorded a few times. The chain employs TRBV18 and TRBJ1-2; D gene ambiguous. V shed 1 base and J shed 3 bases, with 6 bases lying between them. The CDR3 covers 13 residues. Germline V gene sequence: CDR1 KGHSH, CDR2 LQKENI. The CDR3 protein is CASSPRYDYGYTF. In nucleotides, the CDR3 is TGTGCCAGCTCACCACGCTATGACTATGGCTACACCTTC. The full variable domain, with the rest looked up from reference TRBV18 and TRBJ1-2, is NAGVMQNPRHLVRRRGQEARLRCSPMKGHSHVYWYRQLPEEGLKFMVYLQKENIIDESGMPKERFSAEFPKEGPSILRIQQVVRGDSAAYFCASSPRYDYGYTFGSGTRLTVV.

The gene calls are TRBV7-9 and TRBJ2-1, with D perhaps being TRBD1 or TRBD2 (5 bases each). The germline V gene encodes CDR1 SEHNR and CDR2 FQNEAQ (reference sequence). V was trimmed by 3 bases and J by 6 bases, leaving 15 bases between them. CDR3 size: 15 residues. The CDR3 sequence: CASSLLRERGNEQFF. The CDR3 nucleotides read TGTGCCAGCAGCTTGCTAAGGGAGAGGGGCAATGAGCAGTTCTTC.

This clonotype turned up a few times. This chain connects TRBV28 to TRBJ2-5; the match to TRBD2 covers 11 bases. The closer fit of TRBJ2-1 to the DNA end suggests the J call may be wrong. The germline V gene encodes CDR1 MDHEN and CDR2 SYDVKM. The CDR3 runs 14 residues. The CDR3 region is CASSFRLAGYEQFF. The CDR3 DNA sequence: TGTGCCAGCAGTTTCAGACTAGCGGGGTATGAGCAGTTCTTC.

This clonotype was found a few times. The DNA is left out, because the CDR3 cannot be placed on it with certainty; the CDR3 is given as TCRdb lists it. This chain links TRBV5-5 with TRBJ1-2; the table assigns TRBD1, which was not confirmed against the DNA. Germline CDR1 SGHKS, CDR2 YYEKEE (reference sequence). The length of the CDR3 is 12 amino acids, counting both ends. CDR3: CASSPWVGTGTF.

V and J are TRBV4-1 and TRBJ1-1; no definite D call. The V end was cut by 3 bases, the J end by 0 bases, with 17 bases between. Germline values: CDR1 MGHRA, CDR2 YSYEKL. The CDR3 runs to 17 residues. The CDR3 DNA reads as TGCGCCAGCAGCCAGAGCGGACCCCGCTCTCTGAACACTGAAGCTTTCTTT. Its translation is CASSQSGPRSLNTEAFF.

This rearrangement joins TRBV2 to TRBJ2-5, with D maybe TRBD1 (6 bases). The CDR3 loop spans 14 amino acids. The V end lost 10 bases, the J end lost 9 bases, and 24 bases lay between the germline ends. Germline CDR1 and CDR2: SNHLY and FYNNEI. CDR3 in amino acids: CATDTRDTARSQYF. Here the CDR3 DNA reads TGTGCCACAGACACCCGGGACACCGCGCGGTCCCAGTACTTC.